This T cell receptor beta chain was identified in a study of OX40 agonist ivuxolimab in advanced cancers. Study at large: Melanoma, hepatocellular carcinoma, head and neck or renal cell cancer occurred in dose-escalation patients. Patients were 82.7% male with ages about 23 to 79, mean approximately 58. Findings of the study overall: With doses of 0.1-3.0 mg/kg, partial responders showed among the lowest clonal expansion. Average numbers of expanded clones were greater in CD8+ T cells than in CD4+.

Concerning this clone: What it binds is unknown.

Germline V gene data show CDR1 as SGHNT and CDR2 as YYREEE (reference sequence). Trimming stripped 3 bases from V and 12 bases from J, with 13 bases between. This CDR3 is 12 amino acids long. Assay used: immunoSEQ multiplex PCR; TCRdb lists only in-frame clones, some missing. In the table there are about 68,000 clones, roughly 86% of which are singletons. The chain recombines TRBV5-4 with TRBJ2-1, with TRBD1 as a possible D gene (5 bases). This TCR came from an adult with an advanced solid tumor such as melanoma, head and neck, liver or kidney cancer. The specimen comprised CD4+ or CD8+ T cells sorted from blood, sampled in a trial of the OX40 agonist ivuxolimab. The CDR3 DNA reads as TGTGCCAGCAGCTCACAGGTCTCGGGGCAGTTCTTC. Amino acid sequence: CASSSQVSGQFF.